The 32 T cell receptor beta chains listed next were all sequenced from one sample in a study of post-analysis software for immune sequencing data. cDNA libraries for TCR beta contained unique molecular identifiers. TCRdb reprocessed the PCR reads via MiXCR and lists one record per CDR3 protein. The sample holds 500,000 to 600,000 distinct CDR3 sequences, roughly two fifths seen once. General study results and limits: Controls had lower frequencies than patients of a handful of TRBV segments, which included TRBV5-6, TRBV5-1 and TRBV20-1.

Their antigens are not known. The specimen was blood. Source of these receptors: a girl between 10 and 17 years old with multiple sclerosis.

This clonotype has just a few counts. This rearrangement joins TRBV24-1 to TRBJ2-1; D remains ambiguous. The CDR3 loop spans 14 amino acids. The V and J ends lost 7 bases and 6 bases respectively, with 15 bases between them. Looked up from germline, CDR1 is KGHDR and CDR2 is SFDVKD. CDR3 amino acids: CATSAPNRGNEQFF. CDR3 in DNA: TGTGCCACCAGCGCCCCTAATCGAGGCAATGAGCAGTTCTTC.

This chain uses TRBV5-1 with TRBJ2-3; D is unresolved. Trimming removed 0 bases from V and 6 bases from J, with 17 bases in between. This CDR3 is built from 16 residues. CDR1 is SGHRS and CDR2 is YFSETQ in the germline V gene. Written as DNA, the CDR3 is TGCGCCAGCAGCTTGGGCCTCACCTCAGCCGTCGATACGCAGTATTTT. Translated: CASSLGLTSAVDTQYF.

The table lists this clonotype with a few counts. The chain uses TRBV6-6 and TRBJ2-7; possible D gene TRBD1, 6 bases. The CDR3 has 14 residues. V lost 1 base and J 0 bases, leaving 7 bases between the germline ends. In germline, CDR1 is MNHNY, CDR2 SVGAGI (reference sequence). CDR3 bases: TGTGCCAGCAGTTACTTGGACAGCTCCTACGAGCAGTACTTC. Its translation is CASSYLDSSYEQYF.

This chain connects TRBV28 to TRBJ2-4; 9 bases line up with TRBD2. The CDR3 runs to 15 residues. Germline values: CDR1 MDHEN, CDR2 SYDVKM. V trimming: 5 bases; J trimming: 5 bases; junction bases outside the gene matches: 7. The CDR3 protein is CASSGASGTENIQYF. The CDR3 DNA reads as TGTGCCAGCAGTGGCGCTAGCGGGACGGAAAACATTCAGTACTTC.

V is TRBV2 and J is TRBJ1-5; D is ambiguous. The ends were cut back, 5 bases at V and 7 bases at J, with 15 bases in the middle. The CDR3 totals 14 residues. Germline CDR1 and CDR2: SNHLY and FYNNEI. The CDR3 bases are TGTGCCAGCAGTCTACCGGGGAACCGGCAGCCCCAGCATTTT. Encoded protein: CASSLPGNRQPQHF.

There are a few counts of this clonotype. CDR3 region: CASSEGFLGAQGYGYTF. CDR3 DNA: TGTGCCAGCAGTGAAGGTTTCCTTGGGGCCCAGGGCTATGGCTACACCTTC. The chain carries TRBV6-1 and TRBJ1-2, with D possibly matching TRBD1 (5 bases). The V and J ends lost 1 base and 4 bases respectively, with 19 bases between them. Germline V gene data show CDR1 as MNHNS and CDR2 as SASEGT. This CDR3 has 17 amino acids.

The chain links TRBV29-1 to TRBJ2-3, with D possibly matching TRBD2 (5 bases). CDR3 length equals 15 residues. Per germline, CDR1 SQVTM and CDR2 ANQGSEA. V was cut by 8 bases and J by 0 bases, with 18 bases left in between. CDR3 DNA sequence: TGCAGCTCGGCCCCGGGGAGTCTAAGCACAGATACGCAGTATTTT. This sequence encodes CSSAPGSLSTDTQYF.

V and J are TRBV5-5 and TRBJ2-4; 14 nucleotides align to TRBD2. Judging by the DNA end, TRBJ2-5 fits better; the J call may be wrong. CDR3 length: 18 residues. From germline, CDR1 is SGHKS and CDR2 YYEKEE (reference sequence). CDR3 region: CASSSGLAGAFPRETQYF. CDR3 sequence (DNA): TGTGCCAGCAGTTCGGGACTAGCGGGAGCGTTCCCTCGAGAGACCCAGTACTTC.

The chain employs TRBV10-2 and TRBJ2-3; 8 bases agree with TRBD2. Per the germline V gene, CDR1 is WSHSY and CDR2 is SAAADI. This CDR3 spans 14 amino acids. With V trimmed by 5 bases and J by 6 bases, 7 bases remained unmatched. The DNA of the CDR3 is TGCGCCAGCAGTCCAAGACTAGCGCCGGATACGCAGTATTTT. It yields the protein CASSPRLAPDTQYF.

This clonotype was seen only a few times. J is TRBJ2-7 and V is TRBV13; 8 nucleotides line up with TRBD2. V lost 3 bases to trimming and J lost 3 bases; unmatched junction nucleotides: 4. Germline CDR1 reads PRHDT; CDR2 reads FYEKMQ (reference sequence). The CDR3 contains 14 residues. The CDR3 coding sequence is TGTGCCAGCAGCTTCGGGACTAGAAACTACGAGCAGTACTTC. Its translation is CASSFGTRNYEQYF. Full variable domain (missing parts from reference TRBV13 and TRBJ2-7): AAGVIQSPRHLIKEKRETATLKCYPIPRHDTVYWYQQGPGQDPQFLISFYEKMQSDKGSIPDRFSAQQFSDYHSELNMSSLELGDSALYFCASSFGTRNYEQYFGPGTRLTVT.

This clonotype was seen repeatedly, ten times or more. A junction boundary mismatches the germline segment, possibly from a read error. Here the CDR3 reads CASSLAGKETQYF. In nucleotides, the CDR3 is TGTGCCAGCAGCTTAGCGGGCAAAGAGACCCAGTACTTC. The chain carries TRBV12-3 or TRBV12-4 and TRBJ2-5; 7 nucleotides line up with TRBD2. CDR3 size: 13 residues.

About this clonotype: In this CDR3 the conserved last residue, phenylalanine or tryptophan, is missing, so a read error is likely. The J gene is TRBJ1-6, the V gene TRBV7-2; D is uncertain. CDR1 and CDR2 (germline): SGHTA, FQGNSA. The CDR3 is 15 amino acids. V dropped 5 bases and J dropped 9 bases, with 17 bases sitting between them. The CDR3 DNA reads TGTGCCAGCAGCCCGCAAGGGTGGGGAGGTTCACCCCTCCACTTG. Its protein is CASSPQGWGGSPLHL.

This clonotype was picked up a small number of times. The rearrangement joins TRBV20-1 to TRBJ2-1, with 8 nucleotides matching TRBD2. V lost 0 bases and J lost 6; bases outside the gene matches: 10. Germline V CDR1 and CDR2: DFQATT, SNEGSKA (reference sequence). The CDR3 totals 16 residues. In nucleotides, the CDR3 is TGCAGTGCTAGAGATGGAGCGGGGGCTTGGGGCAATGAGCAGTTCTTC. Amino acids: CSARDGAGAWGNEQFF.

The chain carries TRBV7-2 and TRBJ2-4, with TRBD2 matching 12 bases. The DNA end favors TRBJ2-7, so the J call may be wrong. CDR1 is SGHTA, CDR2 FQGNSA, per germline. The CDR3 length is 15 residues. In DNA, the CDR3 is TGTGCCAGCAGCTTATCTAGCGGGGGGGCGTACGAGCAGTACTTC. Translating it yields CASSLSSGGAYEQYF.

CDR3 nucleotides: TGTGCCAGCAGCCCAGACGGACAGGGGACCGGGACTAGGAGGAATAGCGAGCAGTACTTC. Protein product: CASSPDGQGTGTRRNSEQYF. The V gene is TRBV21-1, the J gene TRBJ2-7; the D call of TRBD2 is as the table states it, not checked on the DNA. TRBV21-1 is tagged as a pseudogene. The CDR3 is 20 residues long.

The chain carries TRBV20-1 and TRBJ2-7, with 9 bases identical to TRBD1. CDR1 is DFQATT, CDR2 SNEGSKA, per germline (reference sequence). The CDR3 spans 14 residues. The trim removed 5 bases at V and 2 bases at J, leaving 7 bases unmatched. CDR3 protein: CSAARDRVTYEQYF. The CDR3 nucleotides read TGCAGTGCTGCTCGGGACAGGGTTACCTACGAGCAGTACTTC.

The rearrangement uses TRBV10-3 and TRBJ2-1; D tentatively fits TRBD1 or TRBD2 (7 bases each). CDR1 and CDR2 (germline): ENHRY, SYGVKD. V was trimmed by 6 bases and J by 7 bases, leaving 16 bases between them. CDR3 size: 14 residues. CDR3 coding DNA: TGTGCCATCAGCTCAGGGGGTAGCGGGAATGAGCAGTTCTTC. Encoded protein: CAISSGGSGNEQFF.

This clonotype showed up just a few times. V is TRBV20-1 and J is TRBJ2-5; 9 positions match TRBD2. The CDR3 is made up of 16 amino acids. V shed 5 bases and J 5 bases; nucleotides not matched to a gene: 15. Per the germline V gene, CDR1 is DFQATT and CDR2 is SNEGSKA (reference sequence). The DNA for the CDR3 is TGCAGTGCTGGGACTAGCATATTACTCGGAGCGGAGACCCAGTACTTC. As protein: CSAGTSILLGAETQYF.

This chain connects TRBV25-1 to TRBJ1-2; D may be TRBD1 (5 bases). V dropped 4 bases and J dropped 4 bases, with 16 bases sitting between them. This CDR3 has 15 residues. The germline V gene encodes CDR1 MGHDK and CDR2 SYGVNS. The CDR3 protein is CASSGVTGNPYGYTF. The CDR3 nucleotides are TGTGCCAGCAGTGGGGTTACAGGCAACCCCTATGGCTACACCTTC.

This chain uses TRBV5-6 with TRBJ2-5; no clear D. From germline, CDR1 is SGHDT and CDR2 YYEEEE. CDR3 size: 12 residues. V lost 4 bases and J lost 0, with 4 bases in between. The CDR3 DNA reads TGTGCCAGCAGCCAAGACCAAGAGACCCAGTACTTC. This translates into CASSQDQETQYF.

This chain uses TRBV29-1 with TRBJ1-1; TRBD1 aligns across 7 bases. Germline loops: CDR1 SQVTM, CDR2 ANQGSEA. With V trimmed by 7 bases and J by 0 bases, 5 bases remained unmatched. This CDR3 spans 13 amino acids. CDR3 nucleotide sequence: TGCAGCGCCAAGGACAGGCTGAACACTGAAGCTTTCTTT. Its protein is CSAKDRLNTEAFF.

V usage is TRBV7-9 and J usage is TRBJ2-7; TRBD1 aligns across 8 bases. CDR3 length: 14 amino acids. J lost 5 bases, V lost 5 bases, and 8 bases had no gene match. CDR1 is SEHNR, CDR2 FQNEAQ, per germline (reference sequence). The DNA of the CDR3 is TGTGCCAGCAGCCCCTGGACAGGGTTCCACGAGCAGTACTTC. It yields the protein CASSPWTGFHEQYF.

The chain carries TRBV9 and TRBJ2-3; D is ambiguous. The ends were cut back, 0 bases at V and 1 base at J, with 9 bases in the middle. CDR1 and CDR2 from the germline V gene are SGDLS and YYNGEE. CDR3 length: 15 residues. Here the CDR3 reads CASSVGLVGTDTQYF. CDR3 bases: TGTGCCAGCAGCGTAGGCCTTGTAGGCACAGATACGCAGTATTTT.

CDR3 in amino acids: CASSLTGRGAYEQYF. CDR3 in DNA: TGCGCCAGCAGCTTGACGGGTAGGGGAGCCTACGAGCAGTACTTC. V and J are TRBV5-1 and TRBJ2-7; either TRBD1 or TRBD2 may fit D (5 bases each). The V and J ends lost 1 base and 2 bases respectively, with 13 bases between them. The CDR3 loop spans 15 amino acids. Germline V gene sequence: CDR1 SGHRS, CDR2 YFSETQ.

The rearrangement joins TRBV12-3 or TRBV12-4 to TRBJ1-2; TRBD1 might be the D (5 bases). The CDR3 runs to 16 residues. Trimming took 6 bases from V and 4 from J, leaving 21 bases between them. CDR3 loop: CASSQWALGAVYGYTF. DNA for the CDR3: TGTGCCAGCAGCCAGTGGGCCTTAGGGGCCGTCTATGGCTACACCTTC.

V usage is TRBV30 and J usage is TRBJ2-5; D tentatively fits TRBD1 or TRBD2 (5 bases each). Germline-derived CDR1 and CDR2 are GTSNPN and SVGIG (reference sequence). The CDR3 has 11 amino acids. V dropped 7 bases and J dropped 3 bases, with 9 bases sitting between them. CDR3 DNA: TGTGCCTCAGGGAGTGAAGAGACCCAGTACTTC. Translation: CASGSEETQYF.

V is TRBV4-1 and J is TRBJ1-2, with 10 bases aligning to TRBD1. CDR3 size: 17 residues. Trimming removed 0 bases from V and 5 bases from J; junction bases left unmatched: 9. Germline CDR1 MGHRA, CDR2 YSYEKL. The CDR3 region is CASSQDMGQGYVYGYTF. The CDR3 nucleotides are TGCGCCAGCAGCCAAGATATGGGACAGGGGTATGTGTATGGCTACACCTTC.

V usage is TRBV7-2 and J usage is TRBJ2-3; TRBD1 is a possible D gene (6 bases). Germline V gives CDR1 SGHTA, CDR2 FQGNSA. V lost 5 bases, J lost 1 base, and 16 bases lay in between. This CDR3 has 16 amino acids. The CDR3 DNA follows: TGTGCCAGCAGCCCCGGTGGGGGCGTCCGCACAGATACGCAGTATTTT. Its protein product is CASSPGGGVRTDTQYF.

This clonotype was found a few times. The chain joins TRBV27 to TRBJ2-5; the match to TRBD1 covers 10 bases. V shed 5 bases, J shed 3 bases, and the junction held 6 bases outside the gene matches. CDR1 is MNHEY and CDR2 is SMNVEV in the germline V gene (reference sequence). The CDR3 consists of 15 residues. The CDR3 loop is CASSPGTGAEETQYF. Here the CDR3 DNA reads TGTGCCAGCAGTCCTGGGACAGGGGCGGAAGAGACCCAGTACTTC.

CDR3 DNA sequence: TGTGCCTGGAGTGTAAGCCCTCGACAGGGGGCCACTGAAGCTTTCTTT. It encodes CAWSVSPRQGATEAFF. This chain uses TRBV30 with TRBJ1-1; 10 bases are a match to TRBD1. With V trimmed by 0 bases and J by 4 bases, 8 bases remained unmatched. Germline V CDR1 and CDR2: GTSNPN, SVGIG (reference sequence). There are 16 residues in the CDR3.

CDR3 bases: TGTGCCAGCACCGTCGGACGGAACTATGGCTACACCTTC. Its translation: CASTVGRNYGYTF. The chain carries TRBV3-1 and TRBJ1-2; no firm D call. Germline CDR1 is LGHDT and CDR2 is YNNKEL (reference sequence). The CDR3 spans 13 residues. V was cut by 7 bases and J by 2 bases, with 11 bases left in between. Variable domain in full (rest from reference TRBV3-1 and TRBJ1-2): DTAVSQTPKYLVTQMGNDKSIKCEQNLGHDTMYWYKQDSKKFLKIMFSYNNKELIINETVPNRFSPKSPDKAHLNLHINSLELGDSAVYFCASTVGRNYGYTFGSGTRLTVV.

This clonotype was recorded a few times. The chain links TRBV10-3 to TRBJ2-3; 7 bases match TRBD2. After removal of 6 bases from V and 4 bases from J, the junction contained 4 bases not matched to a gene. CDR3 length equals 13 residues. Germline loops: CDR1 ENHRY, CDR2 SYGVKD. The CDR3 spells CAISRDYADTQYF. CDR3 in DNA: TGTGCCATCAGCCGGGACTATGCAGATACGCAGTATTTT.